Listed below are T cell receptor beta chains from one sample, sequenced in a study of PD-L1 blockade in urothelial cancer. Assay used: immunoSEQ multiplex PCR; TCRdb lists only in-frame clones, some missing. The sample includes 70,000 to 95,000 clones, about 89% of them seen just once. The sample here was PBMCs, taken around atezolizumab (anti-PD-L1) treatment. The receptors here all came from a woman older than 75 with urothelial cancer. CDR3s include the opening cysteine and the closing phenylalanine or tryptophan. D genes are given only for firm matches. Clone sizes are given selectively: once, few, many, or a class where the clone is expanded.

CATKDRGRLPTNEKLFF	TGTGCCACCAAGGACAGGGGCCGACTTCCAACTAATGAAAAACTGTTTTTT	-	TRBD1	TRBV27	TRBJ1-4
CAGTGTGLNEQYF	TGTGCCGGGACCGGGACAGGGCTGAACGAGCAGTACTTC	-	TRBD1	TRBV6-1	TRBJ2-7
CASSMGHRVYGYTF	TGTGCCAGCAGCATGGGACATCGGGTCTATGGCTACACCTTC	few	-	TRBV7-2	TRBJ1-2
CASSPTRGRTDTQYF	TGTGCCAGCAGTCCGACCAGGGGGCGCACAGATACGCAGTATTTT	few	TRBD1	TRBV28	TRBJ2-3
CASSLAAGGAGYGYTF	TGTGCCAGCAGCTTAGCCGCGGGGGGGGCAGGATATGGCTACACCTTC	-	-	TRBV7-3	TRBJ1-2
CASSKQGENRNQPQHF	TGTGCCAGTTCGAAACAGGGGGAGAACCGTAATCAGCCCCAGCATTTT	-	TRBD1	TRBV18	TRBJ1-5
CASGRGREGGEQFF	TGTGCCAGCGGCCGGGGGCGGGAGGGCGGGGAGCAGTTCTTC	-	TRBD2	TRBV25-1	TRBJ2-1
CASRADLATGELFF	TGTGCCAGCAGGGCGGACCTAGCCACCGGGGAGCTGTTTTTT	-	-	TRBV7-9	TRBJ2-2
CASSPQGWYEQYF	TGTGCCAGCTCACCCCAGGGATGGTACGAGCAGTACTTC	once	-	TRBV18	TRBJ2-7
CASSLAAPYNEQFF	TGTGCCAGCAGTTTGGCGGCCCCCTACAATGAGCAGTTCTTC	-	-	TRBV28	TRBJ2-1
CASSFGGRLVGYTF	TGCGCCAGCAGCTTCGGGGGGCGACTTGTTGGCTACACCTTC	-	-	TRBV5-1	TRBJ1-2
CASSLGGRAGGELFF	TGTGCCAGCAGCTTGGGCGGGAGGGCCGGCGGGGAGCTGTTTTTT	once	TRBD2	TRBV5-4	TRBJ2-2
CASSLASGRGQQFF	TGTGCCAGCAGTTTAGCTAGCGGGAGGGGTCAGCAGTTCTTC	once	TRBD2	TRBV28	TRBJ2-1
CASSQGQWHF	TGTGCCAGCAGCCAGGGACAGTGGCATTTT	-	TRBD1	TRBV28	TRBJ1-5
CASTAESYEQYF	TGTGCCAGCACGGCGGAGAGCTACGAGCAGTACTTC	-	-	TRBV2	TRBJ2-7
CASSLGGGSGSYEQYF	TGTGCCAGCAGCTTGGGGGGGGGTAGCGGGAGCTACGAGCAGTACTTC	-	TRBD2	TRBV5-6	TRBJ2-7
CASSLPGVDIQYF	TGTGCCAGCAGTTTGCCCGGGGTAGACATTCAGTACTTC	-	-	TRBV28	TRBJ2-4
CAWKGLMNTEAFF	TGTGCCTGGAAGGGACTCATGAACACTGAAGCTTTCTTT	-	-	TRBV30	TRBJ1-1
CASRPGQGGTEAFF	TGCGCCAGCAGGCCCGGGCAGGGCGGCACTGAAGCTTTCTTT	-	-	TRBV5-1	TRBJ1-1
CASSLEQSRRDRGYTEAFF	TGTGCCAGCAGCTTAGAGCAGAGTAGACGGGACAGGGGGTACACTGAAGCTTTCTTT	-	TRBD1	TRBV11-2	TRBJ1-1
CASSFLDTQYF	TGTGCCAGCAGTTTCCTAGATACGCAGTATTTT	-	-	TRBV2	TRBJ2-3
CASRDYRTDTQYF	TGTGCCAGCAGGGACTACCGCACAGATACGCAGTATTTT	-	-	TRBV2	TRBJ2-3
CASSLAPGAAQPQHF	TGTGCCAGCAGCTTAGCACCAGGGGCGGCTCAGCCCCAGCATTTT	-	-	TRBV11-2	TRBJ1-5
CASSESWGGVTEAFF	TGTGCCAGCAGTGAAAGTTGGGGCGGGGTCACTGAAGCTTTCTTT	-	-	TRBV6-1	TRBJ1-1
CASSGPYNEQFF	TGCGCCAGCAGTGGCCCCTACAATGAGCAGTTCTTC	-	-	TRBV5-1	TRBJ2-1
CSVRSEGYNEQFF	TGCAGCGTGCGTAGCGAGGGTTACAATGAGCAGTTCTTC	-	-	TRBV29-1	TRBJ2-1
CASSVAGSGNIETQYF	TGTGCCAGCAGCGTAGCTGGGTCAGGGAATATCGAGACCCAGTACTTC	-	-	TRBV9	TRBJ2-5
CASRVGQRESNEQFF	TGCGCCAGCAGGGTAGGGCAGCGGGAGTCAAATGAGCAGTTCTTC	-	TRBD2	TRBV5-1	TRBJ2-1
CASSRLAGGEGQFF	TGTGCCAGCAGCCGACTAGCGGGGGGCGAAGGGCAGTTCTTC	-	TRBD2	TRBV14	TRBJ2-1
CASSRNPGGSSYNEQFF	TGTGCCAGCAGCCGGAACCCGGGCGGGAGCTCCTACAATGAGCAGTTCTTC	-	TRBD2	TRBV7-9	TRBJ2-1
CASSAYRGVEAFF	TGTGCCAGTAGTGCCTACCGGGGAGTCGAAGCTTTCTTT	-	-	TRBV19	TRBJ1-1
CASSDRVLSSFEQFF	TGTGCCAGCAGTGATCGGGTTCTGAGCTCCTTTGAGCAGTTCTTC	-	-	TRBV6-1	TRBJ2-1
CASSLSAGAYNEQFF	TGCGCCAGCAGCTTATCAGCGGGAGCTTACAATGAGCAGTTCTTC	-	TRBD2	TRBV5-1	TRBJ2-1
CSVDNGGGYGYTF	TGCAGCGTTGATAACGGGGGAGGCTATGGCTACACCTTC	once	-	TRBV29-1	TRBJ1-2
CAISEAGQGATEAFF	TGTGCCATCAGTGAGGCCGGGCAGGGGGCCACTGAAGCTTTCTTT	-	TRBD1	TRBV10-3	TRBJ1-1
CASSLVQPGGHGYTF	TGTGCCAGCAGCTTGGTACAGCCGGGAGGACATGGCTACACCTTC	-	-	TRBV5-5	TRBJ1-2
CASSLQGAYGYTF	TGCGCCAGCAGCCTACAGGGGGCCTATGGCTACACCTTC	-	TRBD1	TRBV5-1	TRBJ1-2
CASSLDQARGSEQYF	TGCGCCAGCAGCTTGGATCAGGCCAGGGGGAGTGAGCAGTACTTC	-	TRBD1	TRBV5-1	TRBJ2-7
CASSLVQDYTGELFF	TGCGCCAGCAGCTTGGTTCAGGACTACACCGGGGAGCTGTTTTTT	few	-	TRBV5-1	TRBJ2-2
CASSPFHTGGDIQYF	TGCGCCAGCAGCCCATTTCACACTGGGGGGGACATTCAGTACTTC	-	TRBD2	TRBV5-1	TRBJ2-4
CASSLRGLEANEKLFF	TGTGCCAGCTCACTCCGGGGGTTGGAGGCTAATGAAAAACTGTTTTTT	-	-	TRBV18	TRBJ1-4
CASSPFSGANTGELFF	TGTGCCAGCTCACCTTTTTCGGGAGCGAACACCGGGGAGCTGTTTTTT	once	-	TRBV18	TRBJ2-2
CASSSRTAYEQYF	TGCGCCAGCAGCTCTAGGACTGCATACGAGCAGTACTTC	few	-	TRBV5-1	TRBJ2-7
CASGTSGRTLSYNEQFF	TGTGCCAGCGGGACTAGCGGGAGAACGCTTTCCTACAATGAGCAGTTCTTC	-	TRBD2	TRBV28	TRBJ2-1
CSVQARVNNEQFF	TGCAGCGTTCAGGCCAGGGTCAACAATGAGCAGTTCTTC	-	-	TRBV29-1	TRBJ2-1
CASSRGQALSYEQYF	TGTGCCAGCAGCCGGGGACAGGCGTTATCCTACGAGCAGTACTTC	-	TRBD1	TRBV5-4	TRBJ2-7
CATRENEQFF	TGTGCCACCCGGGAGAATGAGCAGTTCTTC	-	-	TRBV6-1	TRBJ2-1
CASSVEGLAADEQYF	TGTGCCAGCAGCGTAGAGGGACTAGCAGCCGACGAGCAGTACTTC	few	TRBD2	TRBV9	TRBJ2-7
CASSLKGPTNTGELFF	TGTGCCAGCAGCTTAAAGGGGCCGACTAACACCGGGGAGCTGTTTTTT	-	-	TRBV13	TRBJ2-2
CASSFLGLAGGWYEQYF	TGTGCCAGCAGTTTTCTTGGGCTAGCGGGAGGTTGGTACGAGCAGTACTTC	-	TRBD2	TRBV27	TRBJ2-7
CASSKVGVNTGELFF	TGTGCCAGTAGTAAGGTCGGGGTTAACACCGGGGAGCTGTTTTTT	-	-	TRBV19	TRBJ2-2